This record covers a single T cell receptor (beta chain). The target antigen is unknown. The TCR beta library used iRepertoire HTBI primers with Arm-PCR amplification of CDR3. TCRdb re-called the multiplex PCR reads with MiXCR, one entry per CDR3 protein. The sample shows some 470,000 distinct CDR3 sequences, around a fifth of them seen only once. The data derive from a study of regulatory T cells in long-lasting Graves disease. The time point denotes: persistent/refractory GD, antithyroid drugs over 5 years with positive TRAb. Researchers made the TCR library from RNA that was extracted from PBMCs. General study results and limits: Persistent Graves' patients showed less TCR diversity than newly diagnosed patients showed. Few sampled subjects may have lowered accuracy.

The receptor was derived from a female donor with Graves disease. The starting material was peripheral blood mononuclear cells (PBMCs), obtained when the disease was refractory, from a patient treated with antithyroid drugs.

The CDR3 DNA is TGTGCCAGCAGCCAAGAACAGGGTAGAGCTGGAAACACCATATATTTT. It encodes CASSQEQGRAGNTIYF. The chain joins TRBV4-2 to TRBJ1-3; a possible D gene is TRBD1 (6 bases). The germline CDR1 and CDR2 sequences are LGHNA and YNFKEQ. V shed 0 bases and J shed 2 bases, with 11 bases lying between them. The CDR3 totals 16 residues.